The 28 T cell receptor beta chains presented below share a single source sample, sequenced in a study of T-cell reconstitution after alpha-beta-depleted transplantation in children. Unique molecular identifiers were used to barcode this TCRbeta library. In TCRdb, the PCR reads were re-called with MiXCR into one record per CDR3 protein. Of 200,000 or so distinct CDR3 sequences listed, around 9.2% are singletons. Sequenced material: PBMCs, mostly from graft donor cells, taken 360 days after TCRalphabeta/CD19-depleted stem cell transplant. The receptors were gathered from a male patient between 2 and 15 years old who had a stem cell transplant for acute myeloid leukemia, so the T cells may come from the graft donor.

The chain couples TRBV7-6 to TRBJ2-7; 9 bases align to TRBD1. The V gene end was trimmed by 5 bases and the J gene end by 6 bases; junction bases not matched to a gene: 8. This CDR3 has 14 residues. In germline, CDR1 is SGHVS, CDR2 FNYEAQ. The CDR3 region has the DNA TGTGCCAGCAGCCCCCGGGACAGGGAGGGCGAGCAGTACGTC. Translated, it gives CASSPRDREGEQYV.

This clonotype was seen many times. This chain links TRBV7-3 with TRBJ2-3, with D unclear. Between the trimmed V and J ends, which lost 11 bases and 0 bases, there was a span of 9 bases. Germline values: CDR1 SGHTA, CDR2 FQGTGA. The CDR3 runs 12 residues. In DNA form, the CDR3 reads TGTGCCTCGGGCCACAGCACAGATACGCAGTATTTT. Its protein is CASGHSTDTQYF. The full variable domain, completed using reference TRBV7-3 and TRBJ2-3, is GAGVSQTPSNKVTEKGKYVELRCDPISGHTALYWYRQSLGQGPEFLIYFQGTGAADDSGLPNDRFFAVRPEGSVSTLKIQRTERGDSAVYLCASGHSTDTQYFGPGTRLTVL.

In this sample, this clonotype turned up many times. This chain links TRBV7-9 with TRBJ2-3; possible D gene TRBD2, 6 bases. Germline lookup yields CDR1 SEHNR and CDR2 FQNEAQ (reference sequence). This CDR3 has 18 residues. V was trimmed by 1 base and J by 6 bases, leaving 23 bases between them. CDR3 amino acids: CASSLVGSWRERMDTQYF. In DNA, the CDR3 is TGTGCCAGCAGCTTAGTAGGTTCCTGGCGGGAAAGGATGGATACGCAGTATTTT.

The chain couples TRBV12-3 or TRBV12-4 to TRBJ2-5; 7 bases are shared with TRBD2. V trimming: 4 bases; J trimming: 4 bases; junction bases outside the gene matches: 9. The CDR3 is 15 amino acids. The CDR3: CASSSKGLVAETQYF. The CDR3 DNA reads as TGTGCCAGCAGTTCTAAAGGACTAGTTGCAGAGACCCAGTACTTC.

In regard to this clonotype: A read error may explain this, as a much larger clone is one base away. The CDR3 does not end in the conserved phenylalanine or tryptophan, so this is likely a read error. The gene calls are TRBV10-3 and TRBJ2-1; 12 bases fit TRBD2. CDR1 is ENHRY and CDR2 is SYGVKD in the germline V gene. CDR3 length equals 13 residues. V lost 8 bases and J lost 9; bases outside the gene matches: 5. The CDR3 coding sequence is TGTGCCATCGGGCTAGCGGGGGGGCGTGAGCAGTTCTGC. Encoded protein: CAIGLAGGREQFC.

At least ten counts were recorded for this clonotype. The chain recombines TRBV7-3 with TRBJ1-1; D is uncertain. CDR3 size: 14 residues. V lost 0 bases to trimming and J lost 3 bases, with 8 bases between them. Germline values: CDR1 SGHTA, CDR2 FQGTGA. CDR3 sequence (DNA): TGTGCCAGCAGCTTAACGTTCGGGGACACTGAAGCTTTCTTT. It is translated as CASSLTFGDTEAFF.

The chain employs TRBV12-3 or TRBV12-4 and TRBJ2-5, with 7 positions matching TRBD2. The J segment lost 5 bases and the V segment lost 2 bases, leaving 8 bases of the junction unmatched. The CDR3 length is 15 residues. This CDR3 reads CASSLPRGERETQYF. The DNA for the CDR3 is TGTGCCAGCAGTTTACCCCGGGGGGAGCGGGAGACCCAGTACTTC.

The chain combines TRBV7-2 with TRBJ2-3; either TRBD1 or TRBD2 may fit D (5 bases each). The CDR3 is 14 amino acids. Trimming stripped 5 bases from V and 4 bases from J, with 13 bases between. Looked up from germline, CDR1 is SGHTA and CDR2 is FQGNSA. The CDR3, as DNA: TGTGCCAGCAGCCCCTCCGGGGACCCAGATACGCAGTATTTT. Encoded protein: CASSPSGDPDTQYF. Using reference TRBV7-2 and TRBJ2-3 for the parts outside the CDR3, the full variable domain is GAGVSQSPSNKVTEKGKDVELRCDPISGHTALYWYRQSLGQGLEFLIYFQGNSAPDKSGLPSDRFSAERTGGSVSTLTIQRTQQEDSAVYLCASSPSGDPDTQYFGPGTRLTVL.

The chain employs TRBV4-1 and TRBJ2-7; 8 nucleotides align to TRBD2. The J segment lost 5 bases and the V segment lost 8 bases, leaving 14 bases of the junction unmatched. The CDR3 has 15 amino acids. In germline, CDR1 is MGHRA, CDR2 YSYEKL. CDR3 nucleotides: TGCGCCAGCCAGCGGGGGCCACTAGTAAGTAACGAGCAGTACTTC. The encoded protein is CASQRGPLVSNEQYF.

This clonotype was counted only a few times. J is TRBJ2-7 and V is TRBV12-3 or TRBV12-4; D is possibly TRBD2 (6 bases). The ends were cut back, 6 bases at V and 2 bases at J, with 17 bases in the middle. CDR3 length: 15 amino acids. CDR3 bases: TGTGCCAGCAGCGTACGCGGGACTCTTACCTACGAGCAGTACTTC. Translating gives CASSVRGTLTYEQYF.

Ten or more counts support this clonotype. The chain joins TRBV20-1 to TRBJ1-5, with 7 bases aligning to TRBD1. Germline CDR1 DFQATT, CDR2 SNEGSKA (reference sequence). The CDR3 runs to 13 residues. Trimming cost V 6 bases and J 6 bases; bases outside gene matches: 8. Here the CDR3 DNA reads TGCAGTGCCAAGGGGGCGCGAAGTCAGCCCCAGCATTTT. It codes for CSAKGARSQPQHF.

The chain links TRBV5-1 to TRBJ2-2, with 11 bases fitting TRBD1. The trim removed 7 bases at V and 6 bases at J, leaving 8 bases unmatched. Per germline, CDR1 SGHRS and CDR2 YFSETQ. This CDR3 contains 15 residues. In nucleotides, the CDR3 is TGCGCCAGCGCCCTCTGGGGACAGGGGGCCGGGGAGCTGTTTTTT. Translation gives CASALWGQGAGELFF. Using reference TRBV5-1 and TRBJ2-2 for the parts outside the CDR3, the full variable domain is KAGVTQTPRYLIKTRGQQVTLSCSPISGHRSVSWYQQTPGQGLQFLFEYFSETQRNKGNFPGRFSGRQFSNSRSEMNVSTLELGDSALYLCASALWGQGAGELFFGEGSRLTVL.

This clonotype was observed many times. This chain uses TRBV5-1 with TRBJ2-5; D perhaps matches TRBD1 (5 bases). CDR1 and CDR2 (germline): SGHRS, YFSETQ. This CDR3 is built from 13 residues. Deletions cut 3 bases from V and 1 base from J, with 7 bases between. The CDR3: CASSSQGQETQYF. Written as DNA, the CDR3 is TGCGCCAGCAGCTCCCAGGGCCAAGAGACCCAGTACTTC.

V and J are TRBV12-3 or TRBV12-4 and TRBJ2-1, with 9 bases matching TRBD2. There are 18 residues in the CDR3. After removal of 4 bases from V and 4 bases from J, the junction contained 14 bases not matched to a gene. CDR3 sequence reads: CASSSPAGGLPLYNEQFF. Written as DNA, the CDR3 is TGTGCCAGCAGTTCCCCAGCGGGAGGTCTCCCCCTTTACAATGAGCAGTTCTTC.

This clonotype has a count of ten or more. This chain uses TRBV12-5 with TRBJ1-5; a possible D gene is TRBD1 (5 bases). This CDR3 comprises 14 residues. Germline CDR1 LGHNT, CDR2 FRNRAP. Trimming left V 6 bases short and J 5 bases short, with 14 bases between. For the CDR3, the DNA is TGTGCTAGTGGCCCGGGCTCGGGGGATCAGCCCCAGCATTTT. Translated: CASGPGSGDQPQHF.

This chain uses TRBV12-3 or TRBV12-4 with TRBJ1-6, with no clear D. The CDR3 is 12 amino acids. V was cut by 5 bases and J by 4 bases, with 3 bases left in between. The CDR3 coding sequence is TGTGCCAGCAGTCGGTATAATTCACCCCTCCACTTT. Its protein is CASSRYNSPLHF.

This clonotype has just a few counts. CDR3 sequence reads: CSATGGERRYGYTF. Here the CDR3 DNA reads TGCAGTGCTACTGGGGGGGAACGGCGCTATGGCTACACCTTC. V usage is TRBV20-1 and J usage is TRBJ1-2; possible D gene TRBD1, 5 bases. V shed 4 bases and J shed 4 bases, with 16 bases lying between them. CDR1 and CDR2 from the germline V gene are DFQATT and SNEGSKA (reference sequence). This CDR3 comprises 14 residues.

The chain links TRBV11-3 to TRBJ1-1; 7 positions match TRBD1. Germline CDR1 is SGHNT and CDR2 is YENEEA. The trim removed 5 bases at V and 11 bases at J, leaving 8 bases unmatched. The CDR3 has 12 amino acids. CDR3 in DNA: TGTGCCAGCAGCCCGCGGACAGGAGAGGCTTTCTTT. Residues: CASSPRTGEAFF.

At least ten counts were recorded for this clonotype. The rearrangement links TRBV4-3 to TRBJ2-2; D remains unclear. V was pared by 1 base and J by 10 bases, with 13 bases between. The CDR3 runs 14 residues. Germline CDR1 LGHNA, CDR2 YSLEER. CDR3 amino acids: CASSQAVRVAELFF. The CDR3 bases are TGCGCCAGCAGCCAAGCTGTAAGGGTCGCGGAGCTGTTTTTT.

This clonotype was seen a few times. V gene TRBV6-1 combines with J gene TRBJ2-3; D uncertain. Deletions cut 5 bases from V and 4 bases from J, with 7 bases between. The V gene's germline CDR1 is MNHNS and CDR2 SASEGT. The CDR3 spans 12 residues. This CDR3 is CASSTRPDTQYF. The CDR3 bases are TGTGCCAGCAGTACCCGGCCAGATACGCAGTATTTT.

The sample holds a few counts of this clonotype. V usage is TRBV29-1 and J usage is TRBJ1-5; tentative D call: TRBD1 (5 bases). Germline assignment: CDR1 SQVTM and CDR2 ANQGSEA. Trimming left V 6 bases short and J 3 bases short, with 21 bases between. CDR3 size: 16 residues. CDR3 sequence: CSVGGRRGVHNQPQHF. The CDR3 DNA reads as TGCAGCGTGGGGGGACGCCGGGGAGTACACAATCAGCCCCAGCATTTT.

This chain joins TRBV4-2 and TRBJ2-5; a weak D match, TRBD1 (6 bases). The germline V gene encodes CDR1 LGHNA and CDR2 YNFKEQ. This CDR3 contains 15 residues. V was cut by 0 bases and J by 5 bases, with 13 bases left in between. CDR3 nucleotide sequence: TGTGCCAGCAGCCAAGAGTCAGGGCAGGGGGAGACCCAGTACTTC. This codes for CASSQESGQGETQYF.

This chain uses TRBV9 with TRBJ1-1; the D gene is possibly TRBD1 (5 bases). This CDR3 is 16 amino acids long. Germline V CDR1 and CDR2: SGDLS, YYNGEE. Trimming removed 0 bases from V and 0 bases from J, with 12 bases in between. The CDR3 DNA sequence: TGTGCCAGCAGCGTAGGTGGGGGAGTCATGAACACTGAAGCTTTCTTT. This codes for CASSVGGGVMNTEAFF.

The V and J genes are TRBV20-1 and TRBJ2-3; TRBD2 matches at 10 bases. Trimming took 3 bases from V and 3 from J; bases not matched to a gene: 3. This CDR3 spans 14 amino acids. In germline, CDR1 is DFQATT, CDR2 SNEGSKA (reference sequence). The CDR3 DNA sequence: TGCAGTGCTAGTACTAGCGGGATTACAGATACGCAGTATTTT. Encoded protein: CSASTSGITDTQYF.

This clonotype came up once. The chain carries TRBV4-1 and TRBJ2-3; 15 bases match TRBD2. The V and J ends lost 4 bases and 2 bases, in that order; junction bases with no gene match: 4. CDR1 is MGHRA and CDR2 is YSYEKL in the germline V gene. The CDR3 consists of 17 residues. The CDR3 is CASSLGLAGGPTDTQYF. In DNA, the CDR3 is TGCGCCAGCAGCCTTGGACTAGCGGGAGGGCCCACAGATACGCAGTATTTT.

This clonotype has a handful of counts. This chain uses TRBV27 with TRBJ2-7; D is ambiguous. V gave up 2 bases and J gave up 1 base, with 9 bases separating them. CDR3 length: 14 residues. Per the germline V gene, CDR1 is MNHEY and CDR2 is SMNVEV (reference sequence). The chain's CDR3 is CASSLAAASYEQYF. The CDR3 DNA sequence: TGTGCCAGCAGTTTAGCCGCGGCTTCCTACGAGCAGTACTTC.

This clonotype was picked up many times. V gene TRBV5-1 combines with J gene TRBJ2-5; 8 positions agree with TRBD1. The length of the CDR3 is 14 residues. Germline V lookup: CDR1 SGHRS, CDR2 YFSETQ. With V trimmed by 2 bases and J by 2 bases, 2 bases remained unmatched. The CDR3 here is CASSLTGGQETQYF. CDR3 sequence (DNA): TGCGCCAGCAGCTTAACAGGGGGTCAAGAGACCCAGTACTTC.

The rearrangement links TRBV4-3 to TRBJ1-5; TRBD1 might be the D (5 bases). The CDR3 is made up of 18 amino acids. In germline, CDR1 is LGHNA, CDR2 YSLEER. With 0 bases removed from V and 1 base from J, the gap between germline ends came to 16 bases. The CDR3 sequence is CASSQDLAREISNQPQHF. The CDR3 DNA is TGCGCCAGCAGCCAAGATCTTGCCAGGGAAATAAGCAATCAGCCCCAGCATTTT.